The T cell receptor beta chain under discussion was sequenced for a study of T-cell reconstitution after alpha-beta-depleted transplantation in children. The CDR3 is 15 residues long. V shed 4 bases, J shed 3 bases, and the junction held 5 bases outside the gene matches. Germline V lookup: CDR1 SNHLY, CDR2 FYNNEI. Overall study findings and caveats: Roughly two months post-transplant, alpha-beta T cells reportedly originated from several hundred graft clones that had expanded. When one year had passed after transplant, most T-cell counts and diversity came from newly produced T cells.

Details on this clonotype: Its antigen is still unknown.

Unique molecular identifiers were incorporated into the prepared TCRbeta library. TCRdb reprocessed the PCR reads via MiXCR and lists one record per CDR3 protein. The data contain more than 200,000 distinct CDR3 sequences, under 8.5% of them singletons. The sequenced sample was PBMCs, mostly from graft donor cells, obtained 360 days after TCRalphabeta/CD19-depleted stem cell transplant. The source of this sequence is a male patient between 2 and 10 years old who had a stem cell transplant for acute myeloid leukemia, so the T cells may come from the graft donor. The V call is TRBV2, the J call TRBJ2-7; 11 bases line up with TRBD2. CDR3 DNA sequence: TGTGCCAGCAGTGCGGGACTAGCGGATCTCTACGAGCAGTACGTC. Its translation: CASSAGLADLYEQYV.